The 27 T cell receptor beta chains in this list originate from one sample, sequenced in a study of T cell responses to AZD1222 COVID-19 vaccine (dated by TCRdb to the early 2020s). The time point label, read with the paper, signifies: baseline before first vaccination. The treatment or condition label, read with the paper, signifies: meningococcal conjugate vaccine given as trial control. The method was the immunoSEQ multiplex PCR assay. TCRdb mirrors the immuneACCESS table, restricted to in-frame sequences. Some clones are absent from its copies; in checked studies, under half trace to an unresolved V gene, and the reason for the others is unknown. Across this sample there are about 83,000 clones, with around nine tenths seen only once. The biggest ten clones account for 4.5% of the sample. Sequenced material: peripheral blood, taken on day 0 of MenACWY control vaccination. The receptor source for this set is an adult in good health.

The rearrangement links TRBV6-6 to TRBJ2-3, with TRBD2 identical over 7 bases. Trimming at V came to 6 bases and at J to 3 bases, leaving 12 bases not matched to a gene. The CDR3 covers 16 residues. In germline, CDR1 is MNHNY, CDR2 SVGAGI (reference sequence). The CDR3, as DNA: TGTGCCAGCAGCCCACTAGCGAGTATTATTACAGATACGCAGTATTTT. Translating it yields CASSPLASIITDTQYF.

The CDR3 DNA sequence: TGTGCCAGCTCACCGCCCGAGGCGGGGGGGCGGTTGGATACGCAGTATTTT. Its translation is CASSPPEAGGRLDTQYF. The genes are TRBV18 and TRBJ2-3, with TRBD2 identical over 9 bases. The CDR3 has 17 residues. The J segment lost 6 bases and the V segment lost 3 bases, leaving 13 bases of the junction unmatched. Germline values: CDR1 KGHSH, CDR2 LQKENI.

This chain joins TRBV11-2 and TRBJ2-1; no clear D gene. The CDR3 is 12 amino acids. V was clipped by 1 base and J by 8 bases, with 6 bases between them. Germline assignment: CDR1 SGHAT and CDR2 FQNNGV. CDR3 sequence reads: CASSLGVDEQFF. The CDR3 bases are TGTGCCAGCAGCTTAGGGGTGGATGAGCAGTTCTTC.

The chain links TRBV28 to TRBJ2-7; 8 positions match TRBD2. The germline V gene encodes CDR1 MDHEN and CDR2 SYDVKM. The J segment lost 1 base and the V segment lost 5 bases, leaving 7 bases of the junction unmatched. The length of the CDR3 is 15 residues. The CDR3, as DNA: TGTGCCAGCAGTCGGACCGGGACTAGATCCTACGAGCAGTACTTC. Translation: CASSRTGTRSYEQYF.

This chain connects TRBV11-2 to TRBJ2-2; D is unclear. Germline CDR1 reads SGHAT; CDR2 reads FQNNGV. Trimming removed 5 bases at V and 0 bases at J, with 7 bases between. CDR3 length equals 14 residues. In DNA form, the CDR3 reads TGTGCCAGCAGCCACCTAGCGAACACCGGGGAGCTGTTTTTT. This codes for CASSHLANTGELFF.

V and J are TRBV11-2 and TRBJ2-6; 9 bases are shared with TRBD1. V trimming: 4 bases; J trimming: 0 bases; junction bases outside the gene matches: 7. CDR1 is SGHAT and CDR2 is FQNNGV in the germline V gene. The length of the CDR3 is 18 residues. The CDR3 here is CASSYDRGSTSGANVLTF. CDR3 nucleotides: TGTGCCAGCAGCTACGACAGGGGGTCTACCTCTGGGGCCAACGTCCTGACTTTC.

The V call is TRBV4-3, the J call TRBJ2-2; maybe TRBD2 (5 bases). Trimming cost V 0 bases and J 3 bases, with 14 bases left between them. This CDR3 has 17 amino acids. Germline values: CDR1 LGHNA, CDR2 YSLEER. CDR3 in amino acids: CASSQDAPRAYTGELFF. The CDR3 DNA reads TGCGCCAGCAGCCAAGATGCCCCGCGGGCCTACACCGGGGAGCTGTTTTTT.

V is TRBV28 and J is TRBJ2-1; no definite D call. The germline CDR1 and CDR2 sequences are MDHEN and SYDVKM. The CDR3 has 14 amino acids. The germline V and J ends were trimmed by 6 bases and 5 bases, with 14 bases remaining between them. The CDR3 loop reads CASSPLSRDNEQFF. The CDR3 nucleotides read TGTGCCAGCAGCCCGTTAAGCCGGGACAATGAGCAGTTCTTC.

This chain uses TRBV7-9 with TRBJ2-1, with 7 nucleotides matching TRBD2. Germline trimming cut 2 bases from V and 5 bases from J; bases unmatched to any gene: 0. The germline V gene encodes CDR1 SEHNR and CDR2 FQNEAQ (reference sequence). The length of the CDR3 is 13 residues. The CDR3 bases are TGTGCCAGCAGCTTAAGCGGGGACAATGAGCAGTTCTTC. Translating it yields CASSLSGDNEQFF.

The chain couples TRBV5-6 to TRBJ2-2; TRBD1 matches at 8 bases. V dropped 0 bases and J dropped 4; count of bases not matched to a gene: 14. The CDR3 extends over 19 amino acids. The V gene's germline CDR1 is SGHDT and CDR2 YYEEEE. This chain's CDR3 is CASSLERSLAGGITGELFF. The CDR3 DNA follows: TGTGCCAGCAGCTTGGAACGGTCCCTGGCAGGGGGCATCACCGGGGAGCTGTTTTTT.

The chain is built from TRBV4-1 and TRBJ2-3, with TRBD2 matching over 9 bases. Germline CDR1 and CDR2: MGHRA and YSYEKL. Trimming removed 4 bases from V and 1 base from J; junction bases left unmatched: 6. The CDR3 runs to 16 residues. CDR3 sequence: CASSLEIAGGTDTQYF. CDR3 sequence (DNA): TGCGCCAGCAGCCTAGAGATAGCGGGAGGCACAGATACGCAGTATTTT.

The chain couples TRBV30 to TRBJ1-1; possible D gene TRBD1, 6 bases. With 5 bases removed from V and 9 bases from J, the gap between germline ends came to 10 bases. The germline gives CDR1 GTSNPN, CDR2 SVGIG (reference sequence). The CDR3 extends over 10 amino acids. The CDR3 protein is CAWGTGKAFF. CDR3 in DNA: TGTGCCTGGGGAACAGGGAAAGCTTTCTTT.

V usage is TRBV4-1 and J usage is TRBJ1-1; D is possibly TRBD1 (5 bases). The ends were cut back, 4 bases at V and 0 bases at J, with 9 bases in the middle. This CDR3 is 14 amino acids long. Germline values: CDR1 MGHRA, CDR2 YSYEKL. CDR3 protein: CASSRVTVNTEAFF. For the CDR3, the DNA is TGCGCCAGCAGCCGCGTGACAGTGAACACTGAAGCTTTCTTT.

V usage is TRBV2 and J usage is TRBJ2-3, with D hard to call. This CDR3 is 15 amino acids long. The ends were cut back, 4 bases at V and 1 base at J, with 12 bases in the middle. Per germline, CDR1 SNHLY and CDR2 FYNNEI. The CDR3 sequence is CASSAPPRGTDTQYF. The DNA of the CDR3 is TGTGCCAGCAGTGCGCCACCAAGAGGCACAGATACGCAGTATTTT.

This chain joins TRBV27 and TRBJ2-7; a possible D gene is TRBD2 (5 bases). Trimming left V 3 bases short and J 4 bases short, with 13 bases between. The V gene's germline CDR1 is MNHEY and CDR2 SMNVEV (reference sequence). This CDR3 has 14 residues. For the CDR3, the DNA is TGTGCCAGCAGTTTTGGCGGGCCTTGGTACGAGCAGTACTTC. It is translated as CASSFGGPWYEQYF.

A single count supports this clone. The CDR3 loop is CASSMTMAGNTIYF. As DNA, the CDR3 is TGTGCCAGCAGCATGACCATGGCCGGAAACACCATATATTTT. This rearrangement joins TRBV7-6 to TRBJ1-3; D gene unclear. Germline V gene lookup returns CDR1 SGHVS and CDR2 FNYEAQ. This CDR3 region has 14 residues. V was cut by 5 bases and J by 4 bases, with 12 bases left in between.

DNA of the CDR3: TGCAGTGCTAGTCTAGCGGACATTAAAAAGAGCTCCTACAATGAGCAGTTCTTC. Encoded protein: CSASLADIKKSSYNEQFF. This sequence joins TRBV20-1 and TRBJ2-1; 7 bases match TRBD2. The V and J ends lost 3 bases and 0 bases, in that order; junction bases with no gene match: 14. This CDR3 has 18 residues. In germline, CDR1 is DFQATT, CDR2 SNEGSKA (reference sequence).

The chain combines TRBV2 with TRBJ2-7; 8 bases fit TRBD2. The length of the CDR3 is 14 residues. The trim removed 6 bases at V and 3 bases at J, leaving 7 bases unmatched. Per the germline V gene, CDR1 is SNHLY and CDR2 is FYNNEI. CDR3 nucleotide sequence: TGTGCCAGCAGGCGGGAGCGGGAGAGCTACGAGCAGTACTTC. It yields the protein CASRRERESYEQYF. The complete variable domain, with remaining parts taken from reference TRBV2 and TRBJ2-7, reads EPEVTQTPSHQVTQMGQEVILRCVPISNHLYFYWYRQILGQKVEFLVSFYNNEISEKSEIFDDQFSVERPDGSNFTLKIRSTKLEDSAMYFCASRRERESYEQYFGPGTRLTVT.

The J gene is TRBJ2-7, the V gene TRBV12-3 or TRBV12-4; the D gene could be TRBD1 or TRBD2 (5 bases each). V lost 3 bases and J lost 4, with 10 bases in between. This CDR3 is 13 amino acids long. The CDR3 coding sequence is TGTGCCAGCAGTTTCAGGGAGCCTTACGAGCAGTACTTC. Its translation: CASSFREPYEQYF.

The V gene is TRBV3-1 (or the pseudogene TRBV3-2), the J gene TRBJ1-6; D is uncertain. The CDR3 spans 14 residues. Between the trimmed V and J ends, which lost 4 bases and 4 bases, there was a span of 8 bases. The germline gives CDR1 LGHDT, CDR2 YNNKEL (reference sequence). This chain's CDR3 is CASSPGRYNSPLHF. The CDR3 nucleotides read TGTGCCAGCAGCCCCGGACGGTATAATTCACCCCTCCACTTT.

CDR3 sequence: CASRTGTGELFF. The CDR3 DNA is TGTGCCAGCAGGACGGGCACCGGGGAGCTGTTTTTT. The chain is built from TRBV7-3 and TRBJ2-2; the D is unclear. Germline-derived CDR1 and CDR2 are SGHTA and FQGTGA. The CDR3 runs 12 residues. Deletions cut 6 bases from V and 4 bases from J, with 6 bases between. The variable domain in full, with the rest retrieved from reference TRBV7-3 and TRBJ2-2, is GAGVSQTPSNKVTEKGKYVELRCDPISGHTALYWYRQSLGQGPEFLIYFQGTGAADDSGLPNDRFFAVRPEGSVSTLKIQRTERGDSAVYLCASRTGTGELFFGEGSRLTVL.

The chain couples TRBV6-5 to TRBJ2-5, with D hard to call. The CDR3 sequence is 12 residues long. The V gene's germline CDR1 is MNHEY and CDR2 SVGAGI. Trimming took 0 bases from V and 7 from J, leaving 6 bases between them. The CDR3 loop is CASSYSSGTQYF. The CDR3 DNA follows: TGTGCCAGCAGTTACTCGTCCGGGACCCAGTACTTC.

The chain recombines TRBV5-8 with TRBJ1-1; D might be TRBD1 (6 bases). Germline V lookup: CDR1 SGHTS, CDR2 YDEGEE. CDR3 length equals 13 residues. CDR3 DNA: TGTGCGACCGAGCCGGGACAGAACACTGAAGCTTTCTTT. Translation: CATEPGQNTEAFF.

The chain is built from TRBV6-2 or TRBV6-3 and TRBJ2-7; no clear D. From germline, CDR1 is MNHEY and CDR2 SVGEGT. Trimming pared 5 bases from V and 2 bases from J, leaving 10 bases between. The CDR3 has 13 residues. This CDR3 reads CASSPAVTYEQYF. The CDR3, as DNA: TGTGCCAGCAGTCCAGCCGTGACCTACGAGCAGTACTTC.

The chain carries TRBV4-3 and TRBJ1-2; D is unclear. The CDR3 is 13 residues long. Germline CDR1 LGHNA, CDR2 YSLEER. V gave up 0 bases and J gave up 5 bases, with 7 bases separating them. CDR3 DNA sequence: TGCGCCAGCAGCCAAGATCATGGGTATGGCTACACCTTC. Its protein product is CASSQDHGYGYTF.

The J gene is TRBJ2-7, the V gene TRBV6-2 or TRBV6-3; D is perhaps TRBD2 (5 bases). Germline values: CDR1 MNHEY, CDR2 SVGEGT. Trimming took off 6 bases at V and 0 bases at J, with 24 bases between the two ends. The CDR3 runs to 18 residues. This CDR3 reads CASSPYVAEGRISYEQYF. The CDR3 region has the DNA TGTGCCAGCAGCCCTTACGTGGCTGAGGGCCGTATCTCCTACGAGCAGTACTTC.

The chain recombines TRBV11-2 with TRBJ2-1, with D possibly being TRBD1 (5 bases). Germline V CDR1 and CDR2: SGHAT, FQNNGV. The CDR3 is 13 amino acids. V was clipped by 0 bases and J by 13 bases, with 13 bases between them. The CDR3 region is CASSLENQGLQFF. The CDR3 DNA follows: TGTGCCAGCAGCTTAGAGAATCAGGGTTTACAGTTCTTC.